The entry that follows covers one T cell receptor (beta chain) sequence. The authors' processing: Scientists estimated how many nucleated cells there were by amplifying reference gene primers. Sequencing used immunoSEQ multiplex PCR; TCRdb keeps in-frame clones, though not all of them. That table gives V, J and clone size, and the DNA gave D and trimming. This table holds about 80,000 clones, roughly 87% found once. This entry is derived from a study of blood T cell repertoires in COVID-19. Study-wide context: Researchers got acute and convalescent COVID-19 samples from the United States, Italy and Spain. From T cells, B-cell-depleted T cells, or PBMCs came the material, which was cDNA or gDNA.

Germline V CDR1 and CDR2: SGHVS, FNYEAQ. V was pared by 2 bases and J by 1 base, with 11 bases between. This CDR3 spans 16 amino acids. The V gene is TRBV7-6, the J gene TRBJ2-2; D possibly corresponds to TRBD1 (6 bases). The sequencing input was peripheral blood. The TCR originated in an older man with acute or convalescent COVID-19. The CDR3 protein is CASSLREGGNTGELFF. The CDR3 bases are TGTGCCAGCAGCTTAAGGGAAGGGGGGAACACCGGGGAGCTGTTTTTT.